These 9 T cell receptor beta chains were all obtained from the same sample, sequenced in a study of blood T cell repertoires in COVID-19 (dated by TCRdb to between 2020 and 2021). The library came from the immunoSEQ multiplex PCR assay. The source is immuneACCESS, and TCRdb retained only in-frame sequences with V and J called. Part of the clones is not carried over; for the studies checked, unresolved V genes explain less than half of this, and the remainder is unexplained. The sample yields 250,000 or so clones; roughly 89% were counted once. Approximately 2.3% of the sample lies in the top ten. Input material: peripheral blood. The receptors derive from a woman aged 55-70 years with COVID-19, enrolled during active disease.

CDR3 bases: TGTGCCAGCAGCAGCGGACTTACGAACACTGAAGCTTTCTTT. The encoded protein is CASSSGLTNTEAFF. This chain uses TRBV5-6 with TRBJ1-1, with D uncertain. The germline V gene has CDR1 SGHDT and CDR2 YYEEEE. The CDR3 loop spans 14 amino acids. The ends were cut back, 4 bases at V and 1 base at J, with 11 bases in the middle.

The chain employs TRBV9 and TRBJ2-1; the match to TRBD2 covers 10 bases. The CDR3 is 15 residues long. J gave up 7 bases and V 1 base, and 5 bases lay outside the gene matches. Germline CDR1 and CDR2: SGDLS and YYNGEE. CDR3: CASSVQLAGKNEQFF. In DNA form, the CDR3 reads TGTGCCAGCAGCGTACAACTAGCGGGGAAGAATGAGCAGTTCTTC.

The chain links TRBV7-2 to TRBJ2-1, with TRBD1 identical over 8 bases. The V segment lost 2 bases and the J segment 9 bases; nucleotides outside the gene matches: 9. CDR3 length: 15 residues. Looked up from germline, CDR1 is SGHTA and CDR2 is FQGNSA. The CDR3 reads CASSLRGRGPGEQFF. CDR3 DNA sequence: TGTGCCAGCAGCTTACGGGGCAGGGGGCCTGGTGAGCAGTTCTTC.

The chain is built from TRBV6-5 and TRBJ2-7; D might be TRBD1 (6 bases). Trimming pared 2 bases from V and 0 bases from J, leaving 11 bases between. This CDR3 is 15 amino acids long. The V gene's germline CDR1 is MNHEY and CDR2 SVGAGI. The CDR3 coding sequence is TGTGCCAGCAGTTACGCCGCAGGGGCCTCCTACGAGCAGTACTTC. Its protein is CASSYAAGASYEQYF.

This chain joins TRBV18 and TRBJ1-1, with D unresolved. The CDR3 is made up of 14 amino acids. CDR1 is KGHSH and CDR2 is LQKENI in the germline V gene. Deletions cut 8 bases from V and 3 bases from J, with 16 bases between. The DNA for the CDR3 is TGTGCCAGCGCGTCGGCGGGGAGGGACACTGAAGCTTTCTTT. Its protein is CASASAGRDTEAFF.

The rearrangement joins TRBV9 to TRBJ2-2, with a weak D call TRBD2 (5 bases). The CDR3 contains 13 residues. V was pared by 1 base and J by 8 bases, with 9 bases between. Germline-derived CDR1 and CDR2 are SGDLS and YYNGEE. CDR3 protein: CASSVLPGGELFF. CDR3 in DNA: TGTGCCAGCAGCGTACTTCCGGGGGGGGAGCTGTTTTTT.

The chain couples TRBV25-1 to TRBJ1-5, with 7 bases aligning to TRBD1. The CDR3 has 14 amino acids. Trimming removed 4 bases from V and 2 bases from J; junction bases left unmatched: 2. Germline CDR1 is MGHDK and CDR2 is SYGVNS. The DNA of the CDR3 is TGTGCCAGCAGTGCCCAGGGGGGCAATCAGCCCCAGCATTTT. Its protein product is CASSAQGGNQPQHF.

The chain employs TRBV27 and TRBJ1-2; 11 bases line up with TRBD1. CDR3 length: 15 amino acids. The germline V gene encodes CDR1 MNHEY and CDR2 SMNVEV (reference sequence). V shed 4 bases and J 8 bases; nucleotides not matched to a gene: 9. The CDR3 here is CASSSLGQGAMGYTF. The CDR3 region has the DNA TGTGCCAGCAGTTCCTTAGGACAGGGGGCGATGGGCTACACCTTC.

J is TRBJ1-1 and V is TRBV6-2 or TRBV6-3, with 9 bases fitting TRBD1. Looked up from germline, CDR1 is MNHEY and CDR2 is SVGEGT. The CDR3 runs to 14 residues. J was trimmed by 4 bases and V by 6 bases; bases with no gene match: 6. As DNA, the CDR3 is TGTGCCAGCAGCCTGACAGGGGGGAGCACTGAAGCTTTCTTT. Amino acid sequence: CASSLTGGSTEAFF.